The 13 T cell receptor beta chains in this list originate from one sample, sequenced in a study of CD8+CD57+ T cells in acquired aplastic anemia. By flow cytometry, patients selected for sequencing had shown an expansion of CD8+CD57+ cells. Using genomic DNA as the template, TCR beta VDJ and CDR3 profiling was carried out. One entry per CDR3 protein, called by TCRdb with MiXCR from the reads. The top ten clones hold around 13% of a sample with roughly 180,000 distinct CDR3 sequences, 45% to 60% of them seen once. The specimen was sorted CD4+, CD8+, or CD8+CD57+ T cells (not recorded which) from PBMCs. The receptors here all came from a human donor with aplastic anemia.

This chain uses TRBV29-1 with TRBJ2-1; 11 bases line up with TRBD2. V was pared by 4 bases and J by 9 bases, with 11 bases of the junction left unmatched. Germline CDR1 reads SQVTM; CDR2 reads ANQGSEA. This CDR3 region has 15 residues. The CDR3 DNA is TGCAGCGTTGGTAGCGGGGGGGCGACTAGGGGTGAGCAGTTCTTC. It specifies CSVGSGGATRGEQFF.

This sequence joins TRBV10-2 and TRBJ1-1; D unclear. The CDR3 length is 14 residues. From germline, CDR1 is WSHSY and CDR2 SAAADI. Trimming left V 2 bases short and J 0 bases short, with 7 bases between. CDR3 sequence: CASSEARLNTEAFF. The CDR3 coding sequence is TGCGCCAGCAGTGAGGCCAGGTTGAACACTGAAGCTTTCTTT.

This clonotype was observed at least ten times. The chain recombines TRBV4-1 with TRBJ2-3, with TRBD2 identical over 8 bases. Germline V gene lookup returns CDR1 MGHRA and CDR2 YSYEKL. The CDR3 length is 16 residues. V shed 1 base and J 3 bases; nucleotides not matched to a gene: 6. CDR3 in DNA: TGCGCCAGCAGCCAAGCGGGGGGGGCAGGAACAGATACGCAGTATTTT. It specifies CASSQAGGAGTDTQYF.

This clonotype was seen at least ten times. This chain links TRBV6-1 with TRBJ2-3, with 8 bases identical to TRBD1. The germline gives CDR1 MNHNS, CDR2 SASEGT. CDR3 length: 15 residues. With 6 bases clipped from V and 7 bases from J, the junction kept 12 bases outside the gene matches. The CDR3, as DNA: TGTGCCAGCAGGGCCCGCCGGACAGGGCTTAATACGCAGTATTTT. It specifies CASRARRTGLNTQYF.

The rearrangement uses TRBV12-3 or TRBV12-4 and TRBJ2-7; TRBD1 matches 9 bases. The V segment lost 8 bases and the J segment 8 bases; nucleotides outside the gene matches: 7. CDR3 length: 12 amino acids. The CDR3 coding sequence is TGTGCCAGCTGGAGGGGACAGGGAAAGCAGTACTTC. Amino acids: CASWRGQGKQYF.

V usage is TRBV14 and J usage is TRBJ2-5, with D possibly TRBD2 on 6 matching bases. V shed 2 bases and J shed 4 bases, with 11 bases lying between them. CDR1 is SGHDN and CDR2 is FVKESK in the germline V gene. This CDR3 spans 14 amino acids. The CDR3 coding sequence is TGTGCCAGCAGCCAACTGGGGGGTGGAGAGACCCAGTACTTC. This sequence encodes CASSQLGGGETQYF. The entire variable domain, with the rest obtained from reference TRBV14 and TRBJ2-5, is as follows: EAGVTQFPSHSVIEKGQTVTLRCDPISGHDNLYWYRRVMGKEIKFLLHFVKESKQDESGMPNNRFLAERTGGTYSTLKVQPAELEDSGVYFCASSQLGGGETQYFGPGTRLLVL.

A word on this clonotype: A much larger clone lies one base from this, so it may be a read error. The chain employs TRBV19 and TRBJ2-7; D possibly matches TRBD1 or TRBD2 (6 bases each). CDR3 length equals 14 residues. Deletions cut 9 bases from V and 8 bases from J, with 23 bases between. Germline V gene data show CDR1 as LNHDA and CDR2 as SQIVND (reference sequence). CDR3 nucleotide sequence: TGTGCCAGCAGCTTGGGGGGCAGGGGTTTACAGCAGTACTTC. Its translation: CASSLGGRGLQQYF. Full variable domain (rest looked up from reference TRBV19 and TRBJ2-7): DGGITQSPKYLFRKEGQNVTLSCEQNLNHDAMYWYRQDPGQGLRLIYYSQIVNDFQKGDIAEGYSVSREKKESFPLTVTSAQKNPTAFYLCASSLGGRGLQQYFGPGTRLTVT.

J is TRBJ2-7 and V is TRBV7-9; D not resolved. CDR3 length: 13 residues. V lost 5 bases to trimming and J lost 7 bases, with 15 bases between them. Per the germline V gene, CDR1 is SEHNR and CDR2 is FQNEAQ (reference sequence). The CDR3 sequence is CASSPFPTGEQYF. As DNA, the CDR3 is TGTGCCAGCAGCCCATTCCCGACTGGAGAGCAGTACTTC.

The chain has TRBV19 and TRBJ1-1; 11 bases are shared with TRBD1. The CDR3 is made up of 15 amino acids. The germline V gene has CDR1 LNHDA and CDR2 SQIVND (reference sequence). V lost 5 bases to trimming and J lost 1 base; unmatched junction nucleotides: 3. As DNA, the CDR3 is TGTGCCAGTAGTGCTGGGACAGGGGGGAACACTGAAGCTTTCTTT. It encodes CASSAGTGGNTEAFF.

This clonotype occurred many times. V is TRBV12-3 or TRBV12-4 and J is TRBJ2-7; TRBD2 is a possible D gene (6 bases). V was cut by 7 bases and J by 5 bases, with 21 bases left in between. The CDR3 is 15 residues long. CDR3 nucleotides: TGTGCCAGCACCACATCGGGGTCCCGACTAGACGAGCAGTACTTC. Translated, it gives CASTTSGSRLDEQYF.

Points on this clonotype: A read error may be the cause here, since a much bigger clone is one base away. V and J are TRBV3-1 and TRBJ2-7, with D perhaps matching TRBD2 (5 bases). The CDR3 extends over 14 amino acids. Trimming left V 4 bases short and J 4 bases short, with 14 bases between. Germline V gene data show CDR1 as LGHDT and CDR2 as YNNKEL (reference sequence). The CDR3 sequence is CASSPTGMRYEQYF. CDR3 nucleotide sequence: TGTGCCAGCAGCCCCACGGGGATGCGGTACGAGCAGTACTTC.

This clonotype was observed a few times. For the CDR3, the DNA is TGTGCCAGCAGCCGCCCTGGGTTAAGGGGACGCTCCTACGAGCAGTACTTC. It specifies CASSRPGLRGRSYEQYF. The chain has TRBV11-2 and TRBJ2-7; the D call may be TRBD1 or TRBD2 (5 bases each). The CDR3 is made up of 17 amino acids. The germline V and J ends were trimmed by 5 bases and 0 bases, with 20 bases remaining between them. Germline V gene sequence: CDR1 SGHAT, CDR2 FQNNGV.

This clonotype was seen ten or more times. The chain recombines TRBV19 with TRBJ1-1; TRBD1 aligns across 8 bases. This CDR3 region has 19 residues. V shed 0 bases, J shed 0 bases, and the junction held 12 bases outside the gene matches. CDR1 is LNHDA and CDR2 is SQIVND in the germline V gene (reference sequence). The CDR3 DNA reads TGTGCCAGTAGTATAGATCCAAGGACAGGGCTAACGGTGAACACTGAAGCTTTCTTT. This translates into CASSIDPRTGLTVNTEAFF.